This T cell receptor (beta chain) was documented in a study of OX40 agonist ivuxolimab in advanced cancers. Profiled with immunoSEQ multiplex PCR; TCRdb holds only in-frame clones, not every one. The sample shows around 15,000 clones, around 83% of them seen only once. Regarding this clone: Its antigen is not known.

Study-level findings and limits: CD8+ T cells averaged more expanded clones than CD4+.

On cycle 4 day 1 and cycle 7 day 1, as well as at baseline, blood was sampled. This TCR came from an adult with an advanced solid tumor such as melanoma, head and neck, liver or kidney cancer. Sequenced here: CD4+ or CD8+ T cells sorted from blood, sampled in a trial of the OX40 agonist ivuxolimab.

Here the CDR3 DNA reads TGTGCCAGCAGCTTAGGGCACTTTAGCAATCAGCCCCAGCATTTT. Translation: CASSLGHFSNQPQHF. V is TRBV11-2 and J is TRBJ1-5, with no clear D. In germline, CDR1 is SGHAT, CDR2 FQNNGV. There are 15 residues in the CDR3. V gave up 1 base and J gave up 0 bases, with 7 bases separating them. The full variable domain, completed using reference TRBV11-2 and TRBJ1-5, is EAGVAQSPRYKIIEKRQSVAFWCNPISGHATLYWYQQILGQGPKLLIQFQNNGVVDDSQLPKDRFSAERLKGVDSTLKIQPAKLEDSAVYLCASSLGHFSNQPQHFGDGTRLSIL.